What follows are 23 T cell receptor beta chains derived from one specimen sequenced in a study of T cells in Graves' hyperthyroidism and ophthalmopathy. RNA transcripts provided the source from which TCR beta CDR3 regions were amplified. The primer set for the first-round RT-PCR of the TCR CDR3 was HTBI. MiXCR, applied by TCRdb to the multiplex PCR reads, yields one record per CDR3 protein. This table holds 400,000 or so distinct CDR3 sequences, over 12% found once. The sequenced material came from blood. Receptor source: a woman in her fifties or sixties with Graves' ophthalmopathy.

As to this clonotype: The germline gene is not matched at one end of the junction; a read error may be the cause. The V gene is TRBV12-5, the J gene TRBJ2-7; D is uncertain. Germline V gene data show CDR1 as LGHNT and CDR2 as FRNRAP. The CDR3 is 11 amino acids. The CDR3 spells CASGFVYEQCF. CDR3 nucleotides: TGTGCTAGTGGTTTCGTCTACGAGCAGTGCTTC.

A word on this clonotype: A much larger clonotype is one base distant, so this may be a read error. The rearrangement uses TRBV5-1 and TRBJ2-7; tentatively, D is TRBD1 (5 bases). Germline values: CDR1 SGHRS, CDR2 YFSETQ. This CDR3 has 13 amino acids. The CDR3 sequence is CASTQGGTYEQCF. The CDR3 region has the DNA TGCGCCAGCACCCAGGGCGGTACCTACGAGCAGTGCTTC.

The table lists this clonotype with a few counts. The chain joins TRBV6-2 or TRBV6-3 to TRBJ2-7, with 7 bases that match TRBD2. The ends lost 6 bases at V and 1 base at J; junction bases unmatched: 9. Germline V gene sequence: CDR1 MNHEY, CDR2 SVGEGT. This CDR3 is 15 amino acids long. The CDR3 loop reads CASSDAPGGSYEQYF. The CDR3 DNA is TGTGCCAGCAGCGACGCCCCGGGAGGTTCCTACGAGCAGTACTTC.

This chain links TRBV27 with TRBJ2-2; 8 bases are a match to TRBD1. The length of the CDR3 is 17 residues. Germline CDR1 MNHEY, CDR2 SMNVEV (reference sequence). The V segment lost 3 bases and the J segment 7 bases; nucleotides outside the gene matches: 13. CDR3 nucleotides: TGTGCCAGCAGTTTCTTTTGGGGGCAGGGGGCTGGCGGGGAGCTGTTTTTT. This translates into CASSFFWGQGAGGELFF.

The chain couples TRBV20-1 to TRBJ2-7, with TRBD2 matching 13 bases. The trim removed 6 bases at V and 7 bases at J, leaving 6 bases unmatched. Germline CDR1 DFQATT, CDR2 SNEGSKA (reference sequence). The CDR3 extends over 13 amino acids. The CDR3 region has the DNA TGCAGTGCCGGGACTAGCGGGATGCAAGAGCAGTACTTC. The encoded protein is CSAGTSGMQEQYF.

The table lists this clonotype with many counts. The gene calls are TRBV20-1 and TRBJ2-7, with 8 bases identical to TRBD1. Losses at the gene ends were 6 bases for V and 6 bases for J; bases not matched to a gene: 16. CDR1 DFQATT and CDR2 SNEGSKA come from the germline V gene (reference sequence). CDR3 length equals 15 residues. Here the CDR3 reads CSAQQPQGAKGEQYF. DNA for the CDR3: TGCAGTGCCCAACAGCCCCAGGGGGCAAAGGGCGAGCAGTACTTC.

On this clonotype: One end of the junction does not line up with germline, which may come from a read error. The rearrangement uses TRBV29-1 and TRBJ2-7; 10 positions agree with TRBD2. The germline V gene encodes CDR1 SQVTM and CDR2 ANQGSEA. The CDR3 sequence is 15 residues long. As DNA, the CDR3 is TGCAGCGTTTTAGGTGCTAGCGGGAGCTCCTACAAGCAGTACTTC. Protein product: CSVLGASGSSYKQYF.

The gene calls are TRBV5-1 and TRBJ1-1; TRBD1 agrees at 8 bases. CDR1 and CDR2 (germline): SGHRS, YFSETQ. CDR3 size: 17 residues. V was clipped by 4 bases and J by 5 bases; unmatched bases: 16. The CDR3 DNA reads TGCGCCAGCAGCGAAACCCCCACAGGGGGTCAAGTTACTGAAGCTTTCTTT. Encoded protein: CASSETPTGGQVTEAFF. Variable domain in full (rest from reference TRBV5-1 and TRBJ1-1): KAGVTQTPRYLIKTRGQQVTLSCSPISGHRSVSWYQQTPGQGLQFLFEYFSETQRNKGNFPGRFSGRQFSNSRSEMNVSTLELGDSALYLCASSETPTGGQVTEAFFGQGTRLTVV.

The rearrangement joins TRBV12-3 or TRBV12-4 to TRBJ2-3; 10 positions match TRBD1. V dropped 5 bases and J dropped 6; count of bases not matched to a gene: 5. This CDR3 region has 14 residues. CDR3 coding DNA: TGTGCCAGCAGTCCGGGACAGGGGATGGATACGCAGTATTTT. Amino acids: CASSPGQGMDTQYF.

This clonotype has only a few counts. The rearrangement links TRBV5-1 to TRBJ2-1; no definite D call. V shed 0 bases and J shed 2 bases, with 9 bases lying between them. CDR3 length equals 15 residues. Germline V gene data show CDR1 as SGHRS and CDR2 as YFSETQ. The CDR3 nucleotides are TGCGCCAGCAGCTTGGTAGCTGAAACCTACAATGAGCAGTTCTTC. This codes for CASSLVAETYNEQFF.

This clonotype has ten or more counts. The chain links TRBV28 to TRBJ2-3; D is perhaps TRBD1 (6 bases). Germline values: CDR1 MDHEN, CDR2 SYDVKM. Trimming left V 5 bases short and J 2 bases short, with 14 bases between. CDR3 length: 15 residues. The CDR3 protein is CASSDTGMNTDTQYF. CDR3 nucleotide sequence: TGTGCCAGCAGTGATACAGGGATGAACACAGATACGCAGTATTTT.

This clonotype was observed a handful of times. The chain is built from TRBV6-1 and TRBJ1-5; a weak D match, TRBD1 (5 bases). Germline CDR1 MNHNS, CDR2 SASEGT. Between the trimmed V and J ends, which lost 7 bases and 7 bases, there was a span of 14 bases. The CDR3 sequence is 13 residues long. CDR3 residues: CASTSRGGQPQHF. In DNA, the CDR3 is TGTGCCAGCACCTCCCGGGGGGGACAGCCCCAGCATTTT.

This clonotype was observed at least ten times. The chain employs TRBV20-1 and TRBJ2-7; perhaps TRBD2 as D (5 bases). Germline V gene data show CDR1 as DFQATT and CDR2 as SNEGSKA (reference sequence). The length of the CDR3 is 11 residues. The germline V and J ends were trimmed by 6 bases and 4 bases, with 10 bases remaining between them. The DNA of the CDR3 is TGCAGTGCCACCGAGGGATACGAGCAGTACTTC. The encoded protein is CSATEGYEQYF.

This clonotype was seen repeatedly, ten times or more. In DNA, the CDR3 is TGTGCCAGCAGACGGACAGGCTATGGCTACACCTTC. It codes for CASRRTGYGYTF. This chain uses TRBV6-1 with TRBJ1-2, with 7 bases aligning to TRBD1. Germline V CDR1 and CDR2: MNHNS, SASEGT. The V gene end was trimmed by 6 bases and the J gene end by 4 bases; junction bases not matched to a gene: 2. CDR3 size: 12 residues.

This clonotype has a count of ten or more. The chain is built from TRBV30 and TRBJ2-1, with D perhaps TRBD2 (5 bases). Germline values: CDR1 GTSNPN, CDR2 SVGIG (reference sequence). The CDR3 is 14 residues long. Deletions cut 5 bases from V and 1 base from J, with 12 bases between. The DNA of the CDR3 is TGTGCCTGGGAGCGGACTGGGTCCTACAATGAGCAGTTCTTC. Translation gives CAWERTGSYNEQFF.

This clonotype came up a few times. The chain combines TRBV5-1 with TRBJ2-2; 8 bases agree with TRBD1. The CDR3 runs 17 residues. Trimming cost V 1 base and J 0 bases; bases outside gene matches: 5. Per the germline V gene, CDR1 is SGHRS and CDR2 is YFSETQ. In nucleotides, the CDR3 is TGCGCCAGCAGCTTGTTAACGACAGGGGCGAACACCGGGGAGCTGTTTTTT. Translating gives CASSLLTTGANTGELFF.

This clonotype was seen repeatedly, ten times or more. The chain links TRBV20-1 to TRBJ2-7; possible D gene TRBD2, 6 bases. Germline V gene data show CDR1 as DFQATT and CDR2 as SNEGSKA (reference sequence). The ends were cut back, 5 bases at V and 0 bases at J, with 17 bases in the middle. The CDR3 extends over 15 amino acids. As DNA, the CDR3 is TGCAGTGCTGGCCCCCGGGCGGGGAGCTCCTACGAGCAGTACTTC. Residues: CSAGPRAGSSYEQYF.

The CDR3 region is CASRQGVSEAFF. CDR3 bases: TGTGCCAGCAGACAGGGGGTCTCTGAAGCTTTCTTT. The gene calls are TRBV28 and TRBJ1-1, with TRBD1 matching over 8 bases. Trimming took 6 bases from V and 6 from J; bases not matched to a gene: 3. The CDR3 length is 12 residues. CDR1 is MDHEN and CDR2 is SYDVKM in the germline V gene.

Ten or more counts support this clonotype. The chain is built from TRBV6-1 and TRBJ2-5; 15 positions match TRBD2. The ends lost 6 bases at V and 5 bases at J; junction bases unmatched: 4. Germline loops: CDR1 MNHNS, CDR2 SASEGT. The CDR3 runs 15 residues. In nucleotides, the CDR3 is TGTGCCAGCAGCTGGACTAGCGGGAGGGTGGAGACCCAGTACTTC. Its protein is CASSWTSGRVETQYF.

This clonotype was counted between two and nine times. The rearrangement uses TRBV29-1 and TRBJ2-7; no clear D gene. V was shortened by 4 bases and J by 4 bases, with 8 bases between the two germline ends. The CDR3 loop spans 11 amino acids. Per the germline V gene, CDR1 is SQVTM and CDR2 is ANQGSEA. CDR3 nucleotide sequence: TGCAGCGTTGTTTTAGTATACGAGCAGTACTTC. Its protein product is CSVVLVYEQYF.

This clonotype was picked up many times. This rearrangement joins TRBV2 to TRBJ2-3, with unresolved D. The CDR3 sequence is 13 residues long. V shed 0 bases and J shed 6 bases, with 7 bases lying between them. In germline, CDR1 is SNHLY, CDR2 FYNNEI. For the CDR3, the DNA is TGTGCCAGCAGTGAAGCGGGAAGGGATACGCAGTATTTT. Protein product: CASSEAGRDTQYF.

This clonotype has a count of ten or more. The chain combines TRBV27 with TRBJ2-5, with a tentative D call TRBD1 (5 bases). CDR1 and CDR2 from the germline V gene are MNHEY and SMNVEV (reference sequence). Deletions cut 3 bases from V and 4 bases from J, with 12 bases between. The CDR3 runs 14 residues. CDR3: CASSLGRWGETQYF. In DNA, the CDR3 is TGTGCCAGCAGTTTGGGGCGTTGGGGAGAGACCCAGTACTTC.

This clonotype occurred many times. The rearrangement uses TRBV29-1 and TRBJ2-5, with a tentative D call TRBD2 (7 bases). Germline CDR1 and CDR2: SQVTM and ANQGSEA. The CDR3 runs 13 residues. V was trimmed by 7 bases and J by 4 bases, leaving 16 bases between them. The CDR3 loop is CSGGLTRGETQYF. The DNA of the CDR3 is TGCAGCGGGGGACTAACCAGGGGAGAGACCCAGTACTTC.